This TCR beta chain emerged from a study of cytomegalovirus exposure and HLA in healthy donors. The wider study: The 500 to 750 first-cohort repertoires and the approximately 110 validation repertoires shared the same platform, a later analysis reported.

Germline assignment: CDR1 MDHEN and CDR2 SYDVKM. V was clipped by 6 bases and J by 2 bases; unmatched bases: 18. The CDR3 is 18 amino acids. Overall study findings and caveats: It was reported that the classifier diagnosed cytomegalovirus status with high specificity and sensitivity in both the original and validation cohorts.

Data came from immunoSEQ multiplex PCR; TCRdb stores just in-frame clones and leaves some out. The sample has about 130,000 clones, roughly 89% seen once. This clone has a single count. Its specificity is unknown. The receptor was isolated from a woman aged 18 to 35 in good health and CMV-seropositive. The chain carries TRBV28 and TRBJ1-2; 7 nucleotides line up with TRBD1. Sequenced: PBMCs. In DNA form, the CDR3 reads TGTGCCAGCAGGCCTCAGGGGGTAATCGCGTCTGGGAACTATGGCTACACCTTC. Translating it yields CASRPQGVIASGNYGYTF.